This TCR beta chain is drawn from a study of regulatory dendritic cells for organ transplantation. Findings of the study overall: The authors noted considerable between-person heterogeneity in alloreactive memory CD8+ cells. Memory CD8+ T cells were the most oligoclonal; naive cells were highly diverse.

Germline CDR1 is SNHLY and CDR2 is FYNNEI. Germline trimming cut 11 bases from V and 1 base from J; bases unmatched to any gene: 15. The CDR3 is 16 amino acids. Details on this clone: The antigen is not known.

TCRdb's table, derived via immunoSEQ multiplex PCR, lists solely in-frame clones and lacks some. The sample has 25,000 to 35,000 clones; roughly 80% are singletons. The sequenced sample consisted of naive CD4+ T cells from blood. The subset: CD45RA+ naive T cells. V usage is TRBV2 and J usage is TRBJ1-2; 8 bases are shared with TRBD1. The receptor comes from a human donor in good health. The CDR3 DNA is TGTGCCTCTCAGAGAGACAGGGGACTGGGTAACTATGGCTACACCTTC. Translating it yields CASQRDRGLGNYGYTF. Using reference TRBV2 and TRBJ1-2 for the parts outside the CDR3, the full variable domain is EPEVTQTPSHQVTQMGQEVILRCVPISNHLYFYWYRQILGQKVEFLVSFYNNEISEKSEIFDDQFSVERPDGSNFTLKIRSTKLEDSAMYFCASQRDRGLGNYGYTFGSGTRLTVV.